The 17 T cell receptor beta chains listed next were all sequenced from one sample in a study of stem cell transplantation in POMP-related autoinflammatory disease. Repertoires were generated with immunoSEQ multiplex PCR, while TCRdb's copy carries only in-frame clones and drops some. This repertoire shows around 26,000 clones, around 86% found once; its top ten account for more than 2.5%. The sequencing used CD4+ T cells from PBMCs, collected before stem cell transplantation. The receptors shown here come from a human donor with POMP-related autoinflammation and immune dysregulation (PRAID).

V usage is TRBV7-2 and J usage is TRBJ2-1; 7 bases are a match to TRBD1. V gave up 4 bases and J gave up 12 bases; unmatched junction bases: 9. This CDR3 contains 13 residues. The germline V gene encodes CDR1 SGHTA and CDR2 FQGNSA. CDR3 DNA: TGTGCCAGCAGCTCGAACAGGGGCCGTGGGCAGTTCTTC. Its protein is CASSSNRGRGQFF. Filled out from reference TRBV7-2 and TRBJ2-1, the complete variable domain reads GAGVSQSPSNKVTEKGKDVELRCDPISGHTALYWYRQSLGQGLEFLIYFQGNSAPDKSGLPSDRFSAERTGGSVSTLTIQRTQQEDSAVYLCASSSNRGRGQFFGPGTRLTVL.

V usage is TRBV5-1 and J usage is TRBJ1-1, with D unclear. Trimming left V 4 bases short and J 2 bases short, with 15 bases between. CDR1 is SGHRS and CDR2 is YFSETQ in the germline V gene. The CDR3 loop spans 15 amino acids. As DNA, the CDR3 is TGCGCCAGCAGCACGGACCCCCGGGAAAACACTGAAGCTTTCTTT. Translation: CASSTDPRENTEAFF.

The V call is TRBV11-2, the J call TRBJ2-6; 7 bases agree with TRBD1. Germline CDR1 SGHAT, CDR2 FQNNGV. Trimming took 5 bases from V and 0 from J; bases not matched to a gene: 10. The CDR3 runs to 18 residues. For the CDR3, the DNA is TGTGCCAGCAGCCACGGGACAGACGCCCTCTCTGGGGCCAACGTCCTGACTTTC. Translating it yields CASSHGTDALSGANVLTF.

V usage is TRBV23-1 and J usage is TRBJ2-3; D is perhaps TRBD2 (5 bases). TRBV23-1 is classed as an ORF, of uncertain function. The germline V and J ends were trimmed by 2 bases and 3 bases, with 9 bases remaining between them. There are 14 residues in the CDR3. The DNA for the CDR3 is TGCGCCAGCAGTCAACCGGGGAGAACAGATACGCAGTATTTT. Its translation: CASSQPGRTDTQYF.

Only one count was recorded for this clone. This chain connects TRBV27 to TRBJ2-3; tentatively, D is TRBD1 or TRBD2 (6 bases each). The CDR3 has 17 amino acids. Trimming left V 7 bases short and J 2 bases short, with 22 bases between. The germline V gene has CDR1 MNHEY and CDR2 SMNVEV (reference sequence). The chain's CDR3 is CASKLGWGAASTDTQYF. DNA of the CDR3: TGTGCCAGCAAACTAGGCTGGGGGGCGGCTTCCACAGATACGCAGTATTTT.

The rearrangement joins TRBV10-2 to TRBJ2-3; 14 positions match TRBD2. V lost 4 bases to trimming and J lost 1 base; unmatched junction nucleotides: 4. This CDR3 is 17 amino acids long. The V gene's germline CDR1 is WSHSY and CDR2 SAAADI. In DNA, the CDR3 is TGCGCCAGCAGTGCATCGGGACTAGCGGGGGGCACAGATACGCAGTATTTT. Its protein is CASSASGLAGGTDTQYF.

The chain has TRBV19 and TRBJ1-5; D might be TRBD1 (6 bases). The CDR3 extends over 15 amino acids. Germline CDR1 is LNHDA and CDR2 is SQIVND (reference sequence). V dropped 10 bases and J dropped 4 bases, with 20 bases sitting between them. DNA for the CDR3: TGTGCCACTAAGGGCCTTACAGGGTGGAATCAGCCCCAGCATTTT. It encodes CATKGLTGWNQPQHF.

The chain carries TRBV27 and TRBJ1-1; tentative D call: TRBD1 (6 bases). Germline V gene lookup returns CDR1 MNHEY and CDR2 SMNVEV (reference sequence). V dropped 6 bases and J dropped 6 bases, with 14 bases sitting between them. The CDR3 consists of 13 residues. This CDR3 is CASRLGGRAEAFF. The CDR3 nucleotides read TGTGCCAGCAGATTAGGGGGGAGAGCTGAAGCTTTCTTT.

This clone was detected only a few times. The V call is TRBV7-6, the J call TRBJ1-4; D unclear. V lost 5 bases and J 5 bases, leaving 6 bases between the germline ends. The germline V gene encodes CDR1 SGHVS and CDR2 FNYEAQ. The CDR3 sequence is 12 residues long. The CDR3 protein is CASSEMNEKLFF. In DNA form, the CDR3 reads TGTGCCAGCAGCGAGATGAATGAAAAACTGTTTTTT. Combining the CDR3 with reference TRBV7-6 and TRBJ1-4 gives the whole variable domain GAGVSQSPRYKVTKRGQDVALRCDPISGHVSLYWYRQALGQGPEFLTYFNYEAQQDKSGLPNDRFSAERPEGSISTLTIQRTEQRDSAMYRCASSEMNEKLFFGSGTQLSVL.

This clone was recorded only once. CDR3 protein: CASSPGGTEAFF. As DNA, the CDR3 is TGTGCCAGCAGCCCGGGGGGAACTGAAGCTTTCTTT. V is TRBV7-3 and J is TRBJ1-1; tentatively, D is TRBD1 (5 bases). The CDR3 is made up of 12 amino acids. Per the germline V gene, CDR1 is SGHTA and CDR2 is FQGTGA. Trimming stripped 5 bases from V and 5 bases from J, with 9 bases between.

The chain joins TRBV2 to TRBJ1-2; 9 bases line up with TRBD1. V trimming: 8 bases; J trimming: 6 bases; junction bases outside the gene matches: 13. Per the germline V gene, CDR1 is SNHLY and CDR2 is FYNNEI. The CDR3 covers 15 residues. The CDR3 sequence is CASGRDGQGTDGYTF. The CDR3 DNA is TGTGCCAGCGGACGGGACGGACAGGGGACAGATGGCTACACCTTC.

This sequence joins TRBV5-6 and TRBJ1-3; TRBD1 matches at 7 bases. The V gene end was trimmed by 2 bases and the J gene end by 3 bases; junction bases not matched to a gene: 8. The CDR3 has 16 residues. Germline values: CDR1 SGHDT, CDR2 YYEEEE. The CDR3 sequence is CASSFRRGSSGNTIYF. The CDR3 region has the DNA TGTGCCAGCAGCTTTCGCAGGGGGAGTAGTGGAAACACCATATATTTT. The full variable domain, with the rest looked up from reference TRBV5-6 and TRBJ1-3, is DAGVTQSPTHLIKTRGQQVTLRCSPKSGHDTVSWYQQALGQGPQFIFQYYEEEERQRGNFPDRFSGHQFPNYSSELNVNALLLGDSALYLCASSFRRGSSGNTIYFGEGSWLTVV.

The V gene is TRBV2, the J gene TRBJ2-6; tentatively, D is TRBD1 (6 bases). The germline V gene encodes CDR1 SNHLY and CDR2 FYNNEI. V gave up 2 bases and J gave up 2 bases, with 13 bases separating them. The length of the CDR3 is 17 residues. The CDR3 sequence is CASSERDTGPGANVLTF. The CDR3 bases are TGTGCCAGCAGTGAAAGGGACACGGGCCCTGGGGCCAACGTCCTGACTTTC.

CDR3 DNA: TGTGCCAGCAGTGAAGTCGGGGAAGCTTTCTTT. Translation: CASSEVGEAFF. The rearrangement joins TRBV6-1 to TRBJ1-1; no definite D call. V shed 1 base and J shed 8 bases, with 5 bases lying between them. Per germline, CDR1 MNHNS and CDR2 SASEGT. This CDR3 spans 11 amino acids.

This chain connects TRBV19 to TRBJ1-5; D gene unclear. The V gene lost 5 bases and the J gene lost 1 base, with 12 bases spanning the gap. The germline V gene encodes CDR1 LNHDA and CDR2 SQIVND (reference sequence). CDR3 length: 15 amino acids. CDR3 DNA sequence: TGTGCCAGTAGTGTATCTGATAGAAGCAATCAGCCCCAGCATTTT. This gives the protein CASSVSDRSNQPQHF.

V gene TRBV4-2 combines with J gene TRBJ1-5; D call uncertain. Trimming removed 0 bases at V and 6 bases at J, with 15 bases between. The CDR3 is 16 residues long. Germline assignment: CDR1 LGHNA and CDR2 YNFKEQ. The CDR3 is CASSQDLGGNRQPQHF. CDR3 nucleotides: TGTGCCAGCAGCCAAGATCTCGGAGGGAATCGTCAGCCCCAGCATTTT.

The rearrangement uses TRBV2 and TRBJ2-3; 7 bases match TRBD1. The V segment lost 0 bases and the J segment 4 bases; nucleotides outside the gene matches: 4. Germline values: CDR1 SNHLY, CDR2 FYNNEI. There are 15 residues in the CDR3. CDR3 sequence reads: CASSEARQGADTQYF. In DNA, the CDR3 is TGTGCCAGCAGTGAAGCGAGACAGGGAGCAGATACGCAGTATTTT. The full variable domain, with the rest looked up from reference TRBV2 and TRBJ2-3, is EPEVTQTPSHQVTQMGQEVILRCVPISNHLYFYWYRQILGQKVEFLVSFYNNEISEKSEIFDDQFSVERPDGSNFTLKIRSTKLEDSAMYFCASSEARQGADTQYFGPGTRLTVL.